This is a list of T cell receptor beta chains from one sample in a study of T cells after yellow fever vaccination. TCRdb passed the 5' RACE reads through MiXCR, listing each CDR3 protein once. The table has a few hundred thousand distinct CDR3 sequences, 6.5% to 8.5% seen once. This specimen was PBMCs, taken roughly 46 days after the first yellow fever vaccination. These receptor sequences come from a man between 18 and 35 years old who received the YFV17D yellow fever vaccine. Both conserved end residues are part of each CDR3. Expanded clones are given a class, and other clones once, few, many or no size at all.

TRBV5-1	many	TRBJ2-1	CASSSDGQYNEQFF
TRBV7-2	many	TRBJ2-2	CASSRDRNTGELFF
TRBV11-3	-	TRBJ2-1	CASSPSGNYNEQFF
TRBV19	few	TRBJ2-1	CASTPGWADFRNEQFF
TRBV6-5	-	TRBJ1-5	CASSYSRGVSYSNQPQHF
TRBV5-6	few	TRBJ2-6	CASDEQDILGESGANVLTF
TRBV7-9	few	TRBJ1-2	CASSFSGGGYTF
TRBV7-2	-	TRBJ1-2	CASSYDTGRTRANGYTF
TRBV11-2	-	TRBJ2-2	CASSFPSTGELFF
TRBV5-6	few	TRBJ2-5	CASSFRDTQETQYF
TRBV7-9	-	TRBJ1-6	CASSPTVSSYNSPLHF
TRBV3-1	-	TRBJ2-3	CASSQRGWSGGSTDTQYF